The clone carrying this TCR beta chain has more than one count but fewer than ten. These data belong to a study of blood T cells in healthy people across ages. The CDR3 loop spans 13 amino acids. The germline gives CDR1 MDHEN, CDR2 SYDVKM. The V end lost 7 bases, the J end lost 0 bases, and 8 bases lay between the germline ends. Using a J-beta primer mix together with a sample-barcoded 5' primer, a second PCR was run for roughly 6 to 12 cycles. TCRdb re-analysed the 5' RACE reads in MiXCR, keeping a single row per CDR3 protein. Among approximately 780,000 distinct CDR3 sequences listed, roughly 25% were seen once. A further study also used this sample, focusing on T cells of mothers and their children.

The rearrangement joins TRBV28 to TRBJ2-3; no definite D call. The sequence was collected from a boy between 10 and 17 years old in good health. The sequenced material came from blood. In DNA, the CDR3 is TGTGCCAGCAAGGGCGGAAGCACAGATACGCAGTATTTT. Translated, it gives CASKGGSTDTQYF. Drawing the rest from reference TRBV28 and TRBJ2-3, the complete variable domain is DVKVTQSSRYLVKRTGEKVFLECVQDMDHENMFWYRQDPGLGLRLIYFSYDVKMKEKGDIPEGYSVSREKKERFSLILESASTNQTSMYLCASKGGSTDTQYFGPGTRLTVL.